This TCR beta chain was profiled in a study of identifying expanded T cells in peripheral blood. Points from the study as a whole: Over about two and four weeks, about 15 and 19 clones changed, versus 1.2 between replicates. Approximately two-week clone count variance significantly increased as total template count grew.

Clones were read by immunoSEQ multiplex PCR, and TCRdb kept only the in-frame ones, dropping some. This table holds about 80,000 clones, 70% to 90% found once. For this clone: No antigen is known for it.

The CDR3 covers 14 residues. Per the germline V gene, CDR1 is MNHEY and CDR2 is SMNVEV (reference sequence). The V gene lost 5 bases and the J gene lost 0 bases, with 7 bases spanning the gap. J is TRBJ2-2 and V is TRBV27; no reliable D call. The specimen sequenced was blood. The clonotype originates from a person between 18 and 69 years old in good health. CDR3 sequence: CASSIFTNTGELFF. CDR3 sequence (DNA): TGTGCCAGCAGTATATTCACGAACACCGGGGAGCTGTTTTTT.